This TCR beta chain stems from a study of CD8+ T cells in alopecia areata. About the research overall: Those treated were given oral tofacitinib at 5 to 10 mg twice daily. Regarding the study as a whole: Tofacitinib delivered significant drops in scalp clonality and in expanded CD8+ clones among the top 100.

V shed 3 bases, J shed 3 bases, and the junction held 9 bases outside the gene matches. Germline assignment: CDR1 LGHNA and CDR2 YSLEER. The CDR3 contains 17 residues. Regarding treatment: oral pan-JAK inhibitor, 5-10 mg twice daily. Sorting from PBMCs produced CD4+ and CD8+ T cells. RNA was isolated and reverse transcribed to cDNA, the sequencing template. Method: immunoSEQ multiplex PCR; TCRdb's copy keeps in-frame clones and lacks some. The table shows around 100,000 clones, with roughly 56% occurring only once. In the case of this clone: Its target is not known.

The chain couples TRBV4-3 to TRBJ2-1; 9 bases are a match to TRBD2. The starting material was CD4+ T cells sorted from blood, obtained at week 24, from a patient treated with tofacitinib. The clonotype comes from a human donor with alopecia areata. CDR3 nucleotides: TGCGCCAGCAGCCAGGTCACCGGGACTAGCAGCTACAATGAGCAGTTCTTC. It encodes CASSQVTGTSSYNEQFF.